A single sample gave rise to the 32 T cell receptor beta chains below, sequenced in a study of PD-1 blockade in classical Hodgkin lymphoma. Every one of the patients relapsed after autologous stem cell transplantation (brentuximab vedotin exposure was variable). The table came from immunoSEQ multiplex PCR; TCRdb's copy has only in-frame clones and leaves some out. The table includes 50,000 to 75,000 clones, 80% to 90% detected once. Sample: peripheral blood mononuclear cells (PBMCs), taken at baseline. These receptors were taken from a human donor with classical Hodgkin lymphoma.

This chain uses TRBV6-1 with TRBJ2-7, with D perhaps TRBD1 or TRBD2 (5 bases each). The CDR3 totals 17 residues. CDR1 and CDR2 from the germline V gene are MNHNS and SASEGT. Trimming took 0 bases from V and 2 from J, leaving 17 bases between them. The CDR3 region has the DNA TGTGCCAGCAGTGAAGCCCCCGAATGGGACGGTCCCTACGAGCAGTACTTC. Residues: CASSEAPEWDGPYEQYF.

The rearrangement links TRBV28 to TRBJ1-3, with D perhaps matching TRBD1 (6 bases). Trimming cost V 4 bases and J 2 bases, with 18 bases left between them. CDR3 size: 17 residues. Germline loops: CDR1 MDHEN, CDR2 SYDVKM. The CDR3 here is CASSSYFTGLTGNTIYF. CDR3 DNA sequence: TGTGCCAGCAGTTCCTACTTCACAGGGCTCACTGGAAACACCATATATTTT.

The chain couples TRBV7-9 to TRBJ2-7; D is perhaps TRBD1 (6 bases). The CDR3 spans 14 residues. V was cut by 5 bases and J by 1 base, with 12 bases left in between. Per the germline V gene, CDR1 is SEHNR and CDR2 is FQNEAQ (reference sequence). This CDR3 reads CASSPPGQSYEQYF. For the CDR3, the DNA is TGTGCCAGCAGCCCCCCAGGACAGTCCTACGAGCAGTACTTC.

This chain connects TRBV25-1 to TRBJ2-7; TRBD2 matches 7 bases. The CDR3 runs to 15 residues. Trimming cost V 4 bases and J 7 bases; bases outside gene matches: 13. From germline, CDR1 is MGHDK and CDR2 SYGVNS. CDR3: CASSAPFLGREEQYF. CDR3 DNA: TGTGCCAGCAGTGCTCCCTTCTTGGGGAGGGAAGAGCAGTACTTC.

The rearrangement joins TRBV27 to TRBJ2-3, with 8 bases identical to TRBD2. CDR3 length: 16 residues. The junction had 10 bases not matched to a gene; V was cut back by 5 bases and J by 3 bases. From germline, CDR1 is MNHEY and CDR2 SMNVEV (reference sequence). The CDR3 DNA sequence: TGTGCCAGCAGTCCCCTCCACCCTAGCGGGACAGATACGCAGTATTTT. It specifies CASSPLHPSGTDTQYF.

The chain employs TRBV10-1 and TRBJ2-1, with TRBD2 as a possible D gene (5 bases). Germline V gives CDR1 WNHNN, CDR2 SYGVQD (reference sequence). The CDR3 length is 16 residues. The V end lost 0 bases, the J end lost 1 base, and 10 bases lay between the germline ends. CDR3 amino acids: CASSESQGRSYNEQFF. The CDR3 DNA sequence: TGCGCCAGCAGTGAGTCGCAAGGGAGATCCTACAATGAGCAGTTCTTC.

CDR3 region: CASSYSEAGGWYEQYF. The DNA for the CDR3 is TGTGCCAGCAGTTACTCCGAAGCGGGGGGGTGGTACGAGCAGTACTTC. This chain uses TRBV6-5 with TRBJ2-7; 10 nucleotides agree with TRBD2. Per the germline V gene, CDR1 is MNHEY and CDR2 is SVGAGI. Trimming cost V 0 bases and J 4 bases; bases outside gene matches: 6. The CDR3 length is 16 residues.

The genes are TRBV29-1 and TRBJ1-5; D perhaps matches TRBD1 (6 bases). CDR1 SQVTM and CDR2 ANQGSEA come from the germline V gene. Trimming stripped 4 bases from V and 14 bases from J, with 15 bases between. The CDR3 is 11 residues long. The CDR3 spells CSVVISGTKHF. The CDR3 DNA reads TGCAGCGTTGTAATCTCGGGGACAAAGCATTTT.

This sequence joins TRBV5-1 and TRBJ2-5; D gene ambiguous. This CDR3 contains 17 residues. Germline CDR1 reads SGHRS; CDR2 reads YFSETQ. V lost 0 bases, J lost 5 bases, and 20 bases lay in between. The CDR3 nucleotides read TGCGCCAGCAGCTTGGGGACGCTAGGGAACCTGGGGGAGACCCAGTACTTC. Protein product: CASSLGTLGNLGETQYF.

This chain links TRBV6-5 with TRBJ2-3; D assignment may be TRBD1 or TRBD2 (5 bases each). The germline V gene encodes CDR1 MNHEY and CDR2 SVGAGI. V was clipped by 6 bases and J by 0 bases, with 7 bases between them. This CDR3 contains 13 residues. The CDR3 loop is CASRGPSTDTQYF. The CDR3 bases are TGTGCCAGCAGGGGACCTAGCACAGATACGCAGTATTTT.

The chain carries TRBV5-1 and TRBJ1-1; D is undetermined. Per germline, CDR1 SGHRS and CDR2 YFSETQ. V lost 4 bases and J lost 2, with 9 bases in between. The CDR3 spans 13 residues. The DNA for the CDR3 is TGCGCCAGCAGCGGAGGGTTCAACACTGAAGCTTTCTTT. Translation gives CASSGGFNTEAFF.

This chain uses TRBV7-8 with TRBJ2-7, with 9 bases matching TRBD1. Germline loops: CDR1 SGHVS, CDR2 FQNEAQ. Trimming cost V 0 bases and J 3 bases; bases outside gene matches: 3. The CDR3 is 15 residues long. CDR3 in DNA: TGTGCCAGCAGCTTAGCGGGACAGGGCTTCTACGAGCAGTACTTC. Protein product: CASSLAGQGFYEQYF.

Turning to this clone: Other DNA sequences within the sample encode an identical CDR3. The chain has TRBV11-2 and TRBJ2-7; 7 bases agree with TRBD2. Germline V gives CDR1 SGHAT, CDR2 FQNNGV. This CDR3 is built from 14 residues. Germline trimming cut 1 base from V and 1 base from J; bases unmatched to any gene: 1. The CDR3 is CASSLGGRSYEQYF. Written as DNA, the CDR3 is TGTGCCAGCAGCTTAGGCGGGAGATCCTACGAGCAGTACTTC.

This chain links TRBV19 with TRBJ1-2; D is uncertain. Germline CDR1 reads LNHDA; CDR2 reads SQIVND (reference sequence). Trimming removed 6 bases from V and 5 bases from J, with 13 bases in between. CDR3 length: 13 amino acids. The CDR3 here is CASREDGSYGYTF. DNA of the CDR3: TGTGCCAGTAGGGAGGACGGATCATATGGCTACACCTTC. The whole variable domain, remainder taken from reference TRBV19 and TRBJ1-2, is DGGITQSPKYLFRKEGQNVTLSCEQNLNHDAMYWYRQDPGQGLRLIYYSQIVNDFQKGDIAEGYSVSREKKESFPLTVTSAQKNPTAFYLCASREDGSYGYTFGSGTRLTVV.

This clone was seen repeatedly, ten times or more. The chain uses TRBV30 and TRBJ1-6, with D hard to call. The CDR3 totals 13 residues. The germline V gene has CDR1 GTSNPN and CDR2 SVGIG (reference sequence). V was shortened by 2 bases and J by 8 bases, with 10 bases between the two germline ends. The CDR3 DNA reads TGTGCCTGGAGTAAACGGGAGCATTCACCCCTCCACTTT. It codes for CAWSKREHSPLHF.

V gene TRBV19 combines with J gene TRBJ1-3; no clear D gene. This CDR3 contains 15 residues. Trimming cost V 6 bases and J 5 bases, with 17 bases left between them. Germline CDR1 is LNHDA and CDR2 is SQIVND (reference sequence). CDR3 DNA: TGTGCCAGTAGAGGGCGGCAGGCAAAAAGAAACACCATATATTTT. This codes for CASRGRQAKRNTIYF.

J is TRBJ1-1 and V is TRBV7-9, with D uncertain. With 6 bases removed from V and 4 bases from J, the gap between germline ends came to 6 bases. The germline V gene encodes CDR1 SEHNR and CDR2 FQNEAQ (reference sequence). CDR3 length: 11 amino acids. The CDR3 nucleotides are TGTGCCAGCAGTATCACCACTGAAGCTTTCTTT. Amino acid sequence: CASSITTEAFF. Drawing the rest from reference TRBV7-9 and TRBJ1-1, the complete variable domain is DTGVSQNPRHKITKRGQNVTFRCDPISEHNRLYWYRQTLGQGPEFLTYFQNEAQLEKSRLLSDRFSAERPKGSFSTLEIQRTEQGDSAMYLCASSITTEAFFGQGTRLTVV.

The chain recombines TRBV19 with TRBJ2-7; either TRBD1 or TRBD2 may supply D (5 bases each). Trimming cost V 4 bases and J 2 bases, with 15 bases left between them. In germline, CDR1 is LNHDA, CDR2 SQIVND (reference sequence). The CDR3 has 15 amino acids. The CDR3 DNA is TGTGCCAGTAGTACCGCCGGGACCGTTACCTACGAGCAGTACTTC. It specifies CASSTAGTVTYEQYF.

The chain links TRBV5-1 to TRBJ2-7, with a possible D match to TRBD1 (5 bases). The germline V gene has CDR1 SGHRS and CDR2 YFSETQ. The V end was cut by 6 bases, the J end by 1 base, with 5 bases between. CDR3 length: 11 amino acids. CDR3 DNA: TGCGCCAGCACAGGGTCCTACGAGCAGTACTTC. It translates to CASTGSYEQYF.

The rearrangement links TRBV7-9 to TRBJ2-1, with 7 bases aligning to TRBD2. J was trimmed by 8 bases and V by 5 bases; bases with no gene match: 15. Germline V CDR1 and CDR2: SEHNR, FQNEAQ (reference sequence). The CDR3 extends over 16 amino acids. CDR3 nucleotides: TGTGCCAGCAGCGCCCCGGGGGGAAGCAGGGCCGATGAGCAGTTCTTC. It encodes CASSAPGGSRADEQFF.

V gene TRBV10-1 combines with J gene TRBJ2-7; D not resolved. Germline V gene lookup returns CDR1 WNHNN and CDR2 SYGVQD (reference sequence). The CDR3 loop spans 12 amino acids. V gave up 7 bases and J gave up 7 bases, with 14 bases separating them. The DNA of the CDR3 is TGCGCCAGCATTTGGTCGGGTGGGGAGCAGTACTTC. Residues: CASIWSGGEQYF.

The chain carries TRBV6-1 and TRBJ1-5; no clear D gene. Germline-derived CDR1 and CDR2 are MNHNS and SASEGT. Trimming took 2 bases from V and 1 from J, leaving 9 bases between them. There are 15 residues in the CDR3. The CDR3: CASSEIVTSNQPQHF. CDR3 bases: TGTGCCAGCAGTGAAATAGTGACAAGCAATCAGCCCCAGCATTTT.

V gene TRBV30 combines with J gene TRBJ2-2, with D perhaps matching TRBD1 (5 bases). V gave up 0 bases and J gave up 7 bases, with 12 bases separating them. The CDR3 loop spans 14 amino acids. Germline CDR1 and CDR2: GTSNPN and SVGIG (reference sequence). Here the CDR3 DNA reads TGTGCCTGGAGTGTCTTGGGGCGGAGCGGGGAGCTGTTTTTT. Residues: CAWSVLGRSGELFF.

This clone was picked up one time. The genes are TRBV7-3 and TRBJ2-5; D might be TRBD1 (6 bases). This CDR3 region has 15 residues. Trimming stripped 4 bases from V and 3 bases from J, with 15 bases between. Germline CDR1 is SGHTA and CDR2 is FQGTGA. CDR3 sequence reads: CASSSGQSSKETQYF. DNA for the CDR3: TGTGCCAGCAGCTCTGGACAGAGCTCGAAAGAGACCCAGTACTTC. The full variable domain, its missing parts supplied by reference TRBV7-3 and TRBJ2-5, is GAGVSQTPSNKVTEKGKYVELRCDPISGHTALYWYRQSLGQGPEFLIYFQGTGAADDSGLPNDRFFAVRPEGSVSTLKIQRTERGDSAVYLCASSSGQSSKETQYFGPGTRLLVL.

The CDR3 spells CASSRTGYEQYF. CDR3 in DNA: TGCGCCAGCAGCAGGACAGGCTACGAGCAGTACTTC. This sequence joins TRBV5-1 and TRBJ2-7, with 7 bases fitting TRBD1. V shed 4 bases and J 3 bases; nucleotides not matched to a gene: 1. Germline CDR1 reads SGHRS; CDR2 reads YFSETQ. The CDR3 loop spans 12 amino acids.

This chain joins TRBV27 and TRBJ1-1; D is undetermined. Germline loops: CDR1 MNHEY, CDR2 SMNVEV (reference sequence). This CDR3 comprises 14 residues. Trimming stripped 7 bases from V and 2 bases from J, with 14 bases between. Here the CDR3 DNA reads TGTGCCAGCACGCAACTAAGCGTTAACACTGAAGCTTTCTTT. Protein: CASTQLSVNTEAFF.

The chain employs TRBV5-1 and TRBJ2-1, with D possibly TRBD2 on 5 matching bases. V shed 4 bases and J shed 8 bases, with 19 bases lying between them. CDR3 length equals 15 residues. Looked up from germline, CDR1 is SGHRS and CDR2 is YFSETQ. CDR3 sequence: CASSERRQVPHEQFF. The DNA of the CDR3 is TGCGCCAGCAGCGAGAGGAGGCAGGTCCCCCATGAGCAGTTCTTC.

V and J are TRBV5-6 and TRBJ2-3; 14 bases map to TRBD2. The V segment lost 0 bases and the J segment 3 bases; nucleotides outside the gene matches: 6. The CDR3 totals 18 residues. Germline-derived CDR1 and CDR2 are SGHDT and YYEEEE. The CDR3 spells CASSLDRGLAGATDTQYF. DNA of the CDR3: TGTGCCAGCAGCTTGGACAGGGGACTAGCGGGGGCGACAGATACGCAGTATTTT. The whole variable domain, filled in from reference TRBV5-6 and TRBJ2-3, reads DAGVTQSPTHLIKTRGQQVTLRCSPKSGHDTVSWYQQALGQGPQFIFQYYEEEERQRGNFPDRFSGHQFPNYSSELNVNALLLGDSALYLCASSLDRGLAGATDTQYFGPGTRLTVL.

Concerning this clone: Other DNA sequences in this sample translate to the same CDR3. J is TRBJ2-1 and V is TRBV27; perhaps D is TRBD1 or TRBD2 (5 bases each). This CDR3 comprises 15 residues. Germline V gene lookup returns CDR1 MNHEY and CDR2 SMNVEV (reference sequence). Trimming stripped 2 bases from V and 0 bases from J, with 8 bases between. Here the CDR3 DNA reads TGTGCCAGCAGTTTAGAGGGGAGCTCCTACAATGAGCAGTTCTTC. Protein: CASSLEGSSYNEQFF.

About this clone itself: The junction departs from germline at one end; a sequencing error may be responsible. The chain carries TRBV7-7 and TRBJ2-5, with 9 bases aligning to TRBD1. CDR1 is SSHAT and CDR2 is FNYEAQ in the germline V gene (reference sequence). The CDR3 extends over 14 amino acids. The CDR3 bases are TGTGCTAGCAGCGTCGGGACAGGGCCAGAGACCCAGTACTTC. This translates into CASSVGTGPETQYF.

The chain is built from TRBV5-4 and TRBJ1-2; D is uncertain. The CDR3 loop spans 15 amino acids. CDR1 and CDR2 from the germline V gene are SGHNT and YYREEE (reference sequence). Trimming left V 4 bases short and J 6 bases short, with 19 bases between. CDR3 loop: CASSPGWVFTDGYTF. CDR3 DNA: TGTGCCAGCAGCCCCGGATGGGTCTTTACCGATGGCTACACCTTC.

The chain is built from TRBV9 and TRBJ2-7; D possibly corresponds to TRBD1 (5 bases). The germline CDR1 and CDR2 sequences are SGDLS and YYNGEE. This CDR3 region has 14 residues. Between the trimmed V and J ends, which lost 0 bases and 3 bases, there was a span of 10 bases. CDR3 sequence reads: CASSVATGGYEQYF. The CDR3, as DNA: TGTGCCAGCAGCGTAGCAACAGGTGGCTACGAGCAGTACTTC.